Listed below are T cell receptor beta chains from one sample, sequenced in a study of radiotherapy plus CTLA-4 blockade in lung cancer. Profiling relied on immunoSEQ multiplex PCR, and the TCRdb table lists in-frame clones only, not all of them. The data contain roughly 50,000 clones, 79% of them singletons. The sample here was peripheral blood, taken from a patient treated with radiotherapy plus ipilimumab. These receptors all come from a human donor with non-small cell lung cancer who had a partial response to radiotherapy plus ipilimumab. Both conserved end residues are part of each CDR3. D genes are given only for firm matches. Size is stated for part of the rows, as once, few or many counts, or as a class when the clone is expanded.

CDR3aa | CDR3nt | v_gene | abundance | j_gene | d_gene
CASSYGVQGRDTQYF | TGTGCCAGCAGTTACGGTGTCCAGGGCCGGGATACGCAGTATTTT | TRBV6-5 | NA | TRBJ2-3 | NA
CASSNGQGGNSPLHF | TGTGCCAGCAGTAATGGACAGGGGGGAAATTCACCCCTCCACTTT | TRBV7-9 | NA | TRBJ1-6 | TRBD1
CASSLGPAIGTANNYGYTF | TGCGCCAGCAGCTTGGGGCCAGCAATCGGGACAGCTAACAACTATGGCTACACCTTC | TRBV5-1 | NA | TRBJ1-2 | TRBD1
CASSLVAGGPYEQYF | TGTGCCAGCAGCTTAGTAGCGGGGGGCCCTTACGAGCAGTACTTC | TRBV5-6 | NA | TRBJ2-7 | TRBD2
CASTSGGSTYEQYF | TGTGCCAGCACCAGTGGGGGGAGCACCTACGAGCAGTACTTC | TRBV11-2 | NA | TRBJ2-7 | NA
CASSYTVGGSNQPQHF | TGTGCCAGCAGCTATACAGTTGGGGGCAGCAATCAGCCCCAGCATTTT | TRBV7-8 | once | TRBJ1-5 | NA
CASSQYSTGPNYGYTF | TGCGCCAGCAGCCAATATTCGACAGGGCCTAACTATGGCTACACCTTC | TRBV4-1 | NA | TRBJ1-2 | TRBD1
CASSSTGGAGKLFF | TGTGCCAGCAGTTCCACAGGGGGCGCCGGGAAACTGTTTTTT | TRBV6-5 | NA | TRBJ1-4 | TRBD1
CASSFFMPGVSGSPLHF | TGTGCCAGCAGTTTTTTTATGCCAGGGGTTAGTGGCTCACCCCTCCACTTT | TRBV28 | many | TRBJ1-6 | NA
CATEWTGADTEAFF | TGTGCCACCGAATGGACAGGGGCGGACACTGAAGCTTTCTTT | TRBV28 | NA | TRBJ1-1 | TRBD1
CASSGQGINQPQHF | TGTGCCAGCAGCGGACAGGGGATTAATCAGCCCCAGCATTTT | TRBV9 | NA | TRBJ1-5 | TRBD1
CAISKDSYEQYF | TGTGCCATCAGTAAGGACAGCTACGAGCAGTACTTC | TRBV10-3 | few | TRBJ2-7 | NA
CASRPTVHSYEQYF | TGTGCCAGCAGGCCGACAGTACACTCCTACGAGCAGTACTTC | TRBV6-5 | NA | TRBJ2-7 | NA
CASSPLGQGAGNQPQHF | TGTGCCAGCTCACCATTAGGACAGGGGGCAGGCAATCAGCCCCAGCATTTT | TRBV18 | NA | TRBJ1-5 | TRBD1
CASSLKVGTGGNEQFF | TGTGCCAGCAGCTTAAAAGTAGGGACAGGGGGCAATGAGCAGTTCTTC | TRBV11-2 | once | TRBJ2-1 | TRBD1
CASSPDRGGTEAFF | TGTGCCAGCAGCCCCGACAGGGGCGGCACTGAAGCTTTCTTT | TRBV5-6 | NA | TRBJ1-1 | TRBD1
CASRDRATNQPQHF | TGTGCCAGCAGGGACAGGGCCACCAATCAGCCCCAGCATTTT | TRBV6-5 | NA | TRBJ1-5 | TRBD1
CASARGGVNTGELFF | TGTGCCAGCGCTCGCGGGGGGGTGAACACCGGGGAGCTGTTTTTT | TRBV28 | NA | TRBJ2-2 | TRBD2
CAISAVANSPLHF | TGTGCCATCTCCGCGGTGGCCAATTCACCCCTCCACTTT | TRBV10-3 | few | TRBJ1-6 | NA
CSVEEITGHYGYTF | TGCAGCGTTGAAGAGATTACAGGGCACTATGGCTACACCTTC | TRBV29-1 | NA | TRBJ1-2 | NA
CATSRDGTGREQYF | TGTGCCACCAGCAGAGACGGCACAGGGAGAGAGCAGTACTTC | TRBV15 | NA | TRBJ2-7 | NA
CASSERAGGHYGYTF | TGTGCCAGCAGTGAAAGAGCAGGGGGCCACTATGGCTACACCTTC | TRBV6-1 | NA | TRBJ1-2 | TRBD1
CASRTLAGDTGELFF | TGTGCCAGCAGAACTCTAGCGGGGGACACCGGGGAGCTGTTTTTT | TRBV6-4 | NA | TRBJ2-2 | TRBD2
CASSLSGQSQQYF | TGTGCCAGCAGTTTATCGGGACAGTCCCAGCAGTACTTC | TRBV27 | once | TRBJ2-7 | TRBD1
CASMPGGQETQYF | TGTGCCAGCATGCCAGGGGGCCAAGAGACCCAGTACTTC | TRBV6-6 | NA | TRBJ2-5 | TRBD1
CSVEWTGGDEAFF | TGCAGCGTTGAATGGACAGGGGGGGATGAAGCTTTCTTT | TRBV29-1 | NA | TRBJ1-1 | TRBD1
CASSVPGQGSGAQYF | TGTGCCAGCAGCGTCCCGGGACAGGGGAGCGGGGCCCAGTACTTC | TRBV7-9 | NA | TRBJ2-5 | TRBD1
CASSYGDRAGEQYF | TGTGCCAGCAGCTATGGGGACAGGGCGGGGGAGCAGTACTTC | TRBV5-4 | NA | TRBJ2-7 | TRBD1
CASSLATGDQPQHF | TGTGCCAGCAGCTTGGCGACAGGTGATCAGCCCCAGCATTTT | TRBV7-9 | NA | TRBJ1-5 | NA
CASSPRASGGAAEQFF | TGTGCCAGCTCACCCAGGGCTAGCGGGGGGGCCGCCGAGCAGTTCTTC | TRBV18 | NA | TRBJ2-1 | TRBD2
CSVEDLIGGYEQYF | TGCAGCGTTGAAGATCTAATAGGGGGCTACGAGCAGTACTTC | TRBV29-1 | few | TRBJ2-7 | NA